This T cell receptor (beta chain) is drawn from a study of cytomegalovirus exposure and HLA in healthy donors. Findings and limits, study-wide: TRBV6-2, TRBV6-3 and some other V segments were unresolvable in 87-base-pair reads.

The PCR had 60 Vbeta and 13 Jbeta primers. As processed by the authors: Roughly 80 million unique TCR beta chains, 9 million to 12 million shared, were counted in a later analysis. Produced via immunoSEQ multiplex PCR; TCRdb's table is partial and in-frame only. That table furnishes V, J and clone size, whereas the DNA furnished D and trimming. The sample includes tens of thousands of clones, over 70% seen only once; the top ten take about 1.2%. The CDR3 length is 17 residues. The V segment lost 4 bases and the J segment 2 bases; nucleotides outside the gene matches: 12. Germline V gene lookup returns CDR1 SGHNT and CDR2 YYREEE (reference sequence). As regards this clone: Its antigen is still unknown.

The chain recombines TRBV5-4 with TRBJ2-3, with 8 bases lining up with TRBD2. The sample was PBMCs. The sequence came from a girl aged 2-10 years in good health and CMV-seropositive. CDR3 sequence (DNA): TGTGCCAGCAGCCCTCGGGATAGCGGGGTCTTCACAGATACGCAGTATTTT. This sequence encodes CASSPRDSGVFTDTQYF.